The 28 T cell receptor beta chains in this list originate from one sample, sequenced in a study of patients and donors after allogeneic stem cell transplantation. TCRdb redid the calling of the RT-PCR reads with MiXCR, one entry per CDR3 protein. The sample yields 410,000 or so distinct CDR3 sequences, about a sixth seen once. Sample: blood, either unsorted or a sorted T cell fraction (not recorded which). The receptors derive from a human donor who was either an allogeneic HSCT recipient or a stem cell or donor lymphocyte infusion donor (not recorded which). It is not recorded whose cells these are; they may come from a transplant donor.

This chain connects TRBV19 to TRBJ1-2, with 7 bases lining up with TRBD1. From germline, CDR1 is LNHDA and CDR2 SQIVND (reference sequence). The CDR3 has 14 residues. The junction had 9 bases not matched to a gene; V was cut back by 8 bases and J by 3 bases. The CDR3 DNA is TGTGCCAGTGGCAACGAGGGGGCGGACTATGGCTACACCTTC. Translating it yields CASGNEGADYGYTF.

CDR3 DNA: TGTGCCAGCTCCGACAATCGTGAGCAGTTCTTC. It encodes CASSDNREQFF. The rearrangement links TRBV6-5 to TRBJ2-1, with unresolved D. The CDR3 is 11 amino acids. Germline lookup yields CDR1 MNHEY and CDR2 SVGAGI. The V end was cut by 8 bases, the J end by 9 bases, with 11 bases between.

In its sample, this clonotype was seen a few times. This chain uses TRBV5-1 with TRBJ1-6, with TRBD1 matching 7 bases. The CDR3 covers 13 residues. V lost 3 bases to trimming and J lost 10 bases; unmatched junction nucleotides: 4. Looked up from germline, CDR1 is SGHRS and CDR2 is YFSETQ. The chain's CDR3 is CASSSGQKSPLHF. The DNA of the CDR3 is TGCGCCAGCAGCTCGGGACAGAAGTCACCCCTCCACTTT.

The V and J genes are TRBV5-1 and TRBJ2-5; the match to TRBD1 covers 10 bases. The V gene's germline CDR1 is SGHRS and CDR2 YFSETQ. With V trimmed by 0 bases and J by 4 bases, 6 bases remained unmatched. The CDR3 has 16 amino acids. CDR3 amino acids: CASSLVVWDRGETQYF. The CDR3 DNA sequence: TGCGCCAGCAGCTTGGTTGTCTGGGACAGGGGAGAGACCCAGTACTTC.

A few counts support this clonotype. The chain carries TRBV5-1 and TRBJ2-7, with 7 bases that match TRBD2. There are 14 residues in the CDR3. Trimming took 1 base from V and 1 from J; bases not matched to a gene: 2. Germline V lookup: CDR1 SGHRS, CDR2 YFSETQ. The CDR3 loop is CASSLSGGSYEQYF. As DNA, the CDR3 is TGCGCCAGCAGCTTGTCCGGGGGGTCCTACGAGCAGTACTTC.

This sequence joins TRBV5-1 and TRBJ2-7; D may be TRBD1 (5 bases). Germline V gene lookup returns CDR1 SGHRS and CDR2 YFSETQ. The V end was cut by 4 bases, the J end by 2 bases, with 13 bases between. The CDR3 loop spans 14 amino acids. The CDR3 protein is CASSPQVKAYEQYF. DNA for the CDR3: TGCGCCAGCAGCCCACAGGTAAAGGCCTACGAGCAGTACTTC. Complete variable domain (other parts from reference TRBV5-1 and TRBJ2-7): KAGVTQTPRYLIKTRGQQVTLSCSPISGHRSVSWYQQTPGQGLQFLFEYFSETQRNKGNFPGRFSGRQFSNSRSEMNVSTLELGDSALYLCASSPQVKAYEQYFGPGTRLTVT.

The rearrangement links TRBV20-1 to TRBJ1-1; D may be TRBD1 (6 bases). The CDR3 covers 16 residues. Looked up from germline, CDR1 is DFQATT and CDR2 is SNEGSKA (reference sequence). Trimming removed 7 bases from V and 1 base from J, with 22 bases in between. CDR3 sequence: CSVFRGRGAKNTEAFF. The CDR3 coding sequence is TGCAGTGTATTTCGGGGGAGGGGGGCGAAGAACACTGAAGCTTTCTTT.

The chain carries TRBV29-1 and TRBJ1-2; D call uncertain. The V gene's germline CDR1 is SQVTM and CDR2 ANQGSEA. The CDR3 covers 12 residues. V lost 4 bases and J lost 1, with 7 bases in between. Written as DNA, the CDR3 is TGCAGCGTTGCCCAGGTTAACTATGGCTACACCTTC. Amino acids: CSVAQVNYGYTF.

There are a few counts of this clonotype. This chain joins TRBV27 and TRBJ2-7; D gene ambiguous. Germline V gene sequence: CDR1 MNHEY, CDR2 SMNVEV (reference sequence). V shed 3 bases and J shed 8 bases, with 8 bases lying between them. This CDR3 has 11 residues. The CDR3 region is CASSFASKQYF. CDR3 bases: TGTGCCAGCAGTTTTGCCTCCAAGCAGTACTTC.

This rearrangement joins TRBV5-6 to TRBJ2-7; 7 positions match TRBD1. This CDR3 is built from 14 residues. Germline V CDR1 and CDR2: SGHDT, YYEEEE. V shed 4 bases and J 3 bases; nucleotides not matched to a gene: 7. CDR3 DNA: TGTGCCAGCAGCGAGGGGGCGGTACGCTACGAGCAGTACTTC. Protein product: CASSEGAVRYEQYF.

The chain combines TRBV20-1 with TRBJ1-1; 7 bases are shared with TRBD1. The germline V gene encodes CDR1 DFQATT and CDR2 SNEGSKA (reference sequence). With V trimmed by 5 bases and J by 5 bases, 8 bases remained unmatched. The CDR3 extends over 13 amino acids. The CDR3 DNA is TGCAGTGCTTATAGACAGGGAGGTACTGAAGCTTTCTTT. Translating it yields CSAYRQGGTEAFF.

The chain is built from TRBV12-5 and TRBJ2-2; 7 nucleotides agree with TRBD1. The trim removed 7 bases at V and 0 bases at J, leaving 5 bases unmatched. The CDR3 sequence is 15 residues long. Germline V CDR1 and CDR2: LGHNT, FRNRAP. The chain's CDR3 is CASADGTANTGELFF. In DNA form, the CDR3 reads TGTGCTAGTGCCGACGGGACAGCGAACACCGGGGAGCTGTTTTTT.

This clonotype was seen a few times. Mismatch with germline at one junction end may stem from a read error. The V call is TRBV10-2, the J call TRBJ2-1, with D possibly matching TRBD2 (5 bases). The CDR3 extends over 11 amino acids. Germline V CDR1 and CDR2: WSHSY, SAAADI. CDR3 sequence: CASNEGNEQFF. CDR3 sequence (DNA): TGCGCCAGCAATGAGGGTAATGAGCAGTTCTTC.

The V call is TRBV7-3, the J call TRBJ1-2; D is unresolved. The V gene lost 0 bases and the J gene lost 8 bases, with 13 bases spanning the gap. CDR3 length equals 14 residues. Germline V CDR1 and CDR2: SGHTA, FQGTGA. CDR3 in DNA: TGTGCCAGCAGCTTAACGTACTCAGGAAGCGGCTACACCTTC. Residues: CASSLTYSGSGYTF.

This clonotype appeared a few times. The V gene is TRBV28, the J gene TRBJ1-3; the D is unclear. V lost 2 bases, J lost 4 bases, and 3 bases lay in between. Germline assignment: CDR1 MDHEN and CDR2 SYDVKM. This CDR3 is 12 amino acids long. The CDR3 here is CASSLLGNTIYF. CDR3 DNA: TGTGCCAGCAGTTTACTCGGAAACACCATATATTTT.

This clonotype was seen more than once but under ten times. The chain uses TRBV6-5 and TRBJ2-6, with D hard to call. The CDR3 consists of 15 residues. V was shortened by 2 bases and J by 2 bases, with 7 bases between the two germline ends. CDR1 MNHEY and CDR2 SVGAGI come from the germline V gene. In DNA, the CDR3 is TGTGCCAGCAGTTACGAGAAAACTGGGGCCAACGTCCTGACTTTC. This encodes CASSYEKTGANVLTF.

This clonotype was seen a handful of times. The genes are TRBV5-1 and TRBJ1-4, with D perhaps matching TRBD1 (6 bases). V was pared by 0 bases and J by 7 bases, with 13 bases between. The CDR3 sequence is 15 residues long. Germline V CDR1 and CDR2: SGHRS, YFSETQ. The CDR3 spells CASSLEGVDAEKLFF. The CDR3 nucleotides are TGCGCCAGCAGCTTGGAGGGGGTGGATGCTGAAAAACTGTTTTTT.

CDR3 nucleotide sequence: TGCGCCAGCACTCGATTAGCGGGAGCCGGCTACGAGCAGTACTTC. This gives the protein CASTRLAGAGYEQYF. The chain couples TRBV5-1 to TRBJ2-7; 9 nucleotides agree with TRBD2. The CDR3 has 15 residues. Per germline, CDR1 SGHRS and CDR2 YFSETQ. Unmatched junction bases numbered 10, after V lost 6 bases and J lost 3 bases.

This chain joins TRBV15 and TRBJ2-5; no reliable D call. V was trimmed by 0 bases and J by 1 base, leaving 9 bases between them. The CDR3 is 15 amino acids. Germline V gene lookup returns CDR1 LNHNV and CDR2 YYDKDF (reference sequence). The CDR3 DNA reads as TGTGCCACCAGCAGAGATCGGGTTTCCCAAGAGACCCAGTACTTC. Amino acids: CATSRDRVSQETQYF.

The chain joins TRBV6-4 to TRBJ2-1; tentative D call: TRBD1 (6 bases). Trimming removed 6 bases at V and 4 bases at J, with 13 bases between. Germline values: CDR1 MRHNA, CDR2 SNTAGT. This CDR3 contains 14 residues. The CDR3 spells CASSPDRTYNEQFF. The DNA of the CDR3 is TGTGCCAGCAGCCCCGACAGGACGTACAATGAGCAGTTCTTC.

Of note for this clonotype: A read error may account for a junction end that differs from germline. The V gene is TRBV20-1, the J gene TRBJ2-7; the D gene is possibly TRBD1 (6 bases). The CDR3 runs 12 residues. CDR1 and CDR2 (germline): DFQATT, SNEGSKA (reference sequence). CDR3 nucleotides: TGCAGCGCTAGGGGGACACCGTCCGAGCAGTACTTC. Translation: CSARGTPSEQYF.

The genes are TRBV6-5 and TRBJ1-2; possibly TRBD1 for D (6 bases). The V gene's germline CDR1 is MNHEY and CDR2 SVGAGI. The CDR3 consists of 14 residues. The V gene lost 2 bases and the J gene lost 2 bases, with 9 bases spanning the gap. CDR3 sequence (DNA): TGTGCCAGCAGTTACCTGGGGGCCAACTATGGCTACACCTTC. Its protein is CASSYLGANYGYTF.

The chain links TRBV5-6 to TRBJ1-2; D gene ambiguous. Germline lookup yields CDR1 SGHDT and CDR2 YYEEEE. The CDR3 covers 15 residues. V was clipped by 0 bases and J by 2 bases, with 11 bases between them. The CDR3 sequence is CASSLGRPMNYGYTF. The CDR3 DNA is TGTGCCAGCAGCTTGGGACGGCCAATGAACTATGGCTACACCTTC.

In its sample, this clonotype was seen a few times. The V gene is TRBV20-1, the J gene TRBJ2-5, with D possibly called TRBD1 or TRBD2 (5 bases each). This CDR3 has 15 residues. Trimming shortened V by 0 bases and J by 4 bases, and 15 bases separated the two germline ends. Germline assignment: CDR1 DFQATT and CDR2 SNEGSKA (reference sequence). This CDR3 reads CSARDGGRFGETQYF. CDR3 nucleotide sequence: TGCAGTGCTAGAGATGGGGGACGATTTGGAGAGACCCAGTACTTC.

Only a few counts were recorded for this clonotype. The CDR3 nucleotides read TGTGCCAGCAGTGGGACAGGGGCGGAATACACTGAAGCTTTCTTT. This codes for CASSGTGAEYTEAFF. The rearrangement links TRBV2 to TRBJ1-1; 9 bases line up with TRBD1. The CDR3 spans 15 residues. V lost 4 bases, J lost 3 bases, and 6 bases stayed unmatched. The germline V gene has CDR1 SNHLY and CDR2 FYNNEI.

In its sample, this clonotype was seen a few times. The chain links TRBV7-6 to TRBJ2-7; 10 nucleotides align to TRBD1. Per germline, CDR1 SGHVS and CDR2 FNYEAQ. V was clipped by 5 bases and J by 2 bases; unmatched bases: 6. The length of the CDR3 is 15 residues. The CDR3 sequence is CASSARTGGAYEQYF. The DNA for the CDR3 is TGTGCCAGCAGCGCCAGGACAGGGGGAGCCTACGAGCAGTACTTC.

This chain connects TRBV5-1 to TRBJ1-1; weak D call: TRBD1 (6 bases). Trimming left V 4 bases short and J 10 bases short, with 20 bases between. Per the germline V gene, CDR1 is SGHRS and CDR2 is YFSETQ. This CDR3 has 14 amino acids. DNA of the CDR3: TGCGCCAGCAGCCTTGACGGAAACAGGGTTGGAGCTTTCTTT. Protein product: CASSLDGNRVGAFF.

This clonotype appeared a few times. The CDR3 region has the DNA TGCAGTGCTGCTCTAGCGGGGGGTCTTAAACGTGGTGAGCAGTTCTTC. Translation: CSAALAGGLKRGEQFF. V and J are TRBV20-1 and TRBJ2-1, with 11 bases aligning to TRBD2. The CDR3 runs 16 residues. The J segment lost 9 bases and the V segment lost 5 bases, leaving 15 bases of the junction unmatched. The germline CDR1 and CDR2 sequences are DFQATT and SNEGSKA (reference sequence).